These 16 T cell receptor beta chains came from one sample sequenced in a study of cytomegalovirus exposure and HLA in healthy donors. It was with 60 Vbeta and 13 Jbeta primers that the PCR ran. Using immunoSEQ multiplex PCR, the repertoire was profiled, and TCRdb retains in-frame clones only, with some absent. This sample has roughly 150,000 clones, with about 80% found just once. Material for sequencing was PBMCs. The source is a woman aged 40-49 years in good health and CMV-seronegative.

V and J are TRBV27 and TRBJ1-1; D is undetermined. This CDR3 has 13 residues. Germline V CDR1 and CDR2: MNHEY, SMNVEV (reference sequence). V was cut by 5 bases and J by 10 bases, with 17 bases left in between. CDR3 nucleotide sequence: TGTGCCAGCAGTACCCTCGGGGTATCGACAGCTTTCTTT. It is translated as CASSTLGVSTAFF.

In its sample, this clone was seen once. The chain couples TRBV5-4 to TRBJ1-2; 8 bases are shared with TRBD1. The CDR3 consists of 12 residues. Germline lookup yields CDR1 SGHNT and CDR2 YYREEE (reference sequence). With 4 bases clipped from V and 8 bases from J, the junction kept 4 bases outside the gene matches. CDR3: CASSDRGAGYTF. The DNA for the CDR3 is TGTGCCAGCAGCGACAGGGGAGCAGGCTACACCTTC.

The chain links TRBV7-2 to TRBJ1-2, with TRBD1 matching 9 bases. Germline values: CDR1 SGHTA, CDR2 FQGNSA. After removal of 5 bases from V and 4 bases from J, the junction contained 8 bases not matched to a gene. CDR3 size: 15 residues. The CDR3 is CASSTIQGASYGYTF. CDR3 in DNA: TGTGCCAGCAGCACCATACAGGGGGCTAGCTATGGCTACACCTTC. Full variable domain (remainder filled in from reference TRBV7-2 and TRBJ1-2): GAGVSQSPSNKVTEKGKDVELRCDPISGHTALYWYRQSLGQGLEFLIYFQGNSAPDKSGLPSDRFSAERTGGSVSTLTIQRTQQEDSAVYLCASSTIQGASYGYTFGSGTRLTVV.

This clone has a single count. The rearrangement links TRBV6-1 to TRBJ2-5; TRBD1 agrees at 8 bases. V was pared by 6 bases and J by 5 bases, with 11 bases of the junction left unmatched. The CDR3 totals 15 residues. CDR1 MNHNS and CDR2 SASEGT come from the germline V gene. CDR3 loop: CASSQAGQGGETQYF. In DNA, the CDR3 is TGTGCCAGCAGCCAAGCAGGACAGGGCGGCGAGACCCAGTACTTC.

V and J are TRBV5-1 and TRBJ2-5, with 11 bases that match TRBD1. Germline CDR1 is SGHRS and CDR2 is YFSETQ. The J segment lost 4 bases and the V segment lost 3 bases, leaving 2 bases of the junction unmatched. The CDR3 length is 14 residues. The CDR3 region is CASSSGQGGETQYF. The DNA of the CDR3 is TGCGCCAGCAGCTCGGGACAGGGGGGAGAGACCCAGTACTTC.

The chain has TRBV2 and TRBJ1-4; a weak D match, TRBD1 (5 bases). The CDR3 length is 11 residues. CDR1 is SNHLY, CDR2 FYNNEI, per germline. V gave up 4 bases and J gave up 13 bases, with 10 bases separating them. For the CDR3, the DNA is TGTGCCAGCAGTGTAACAAGGGGACTGTTTTTT. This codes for CASSVTRGLFF.

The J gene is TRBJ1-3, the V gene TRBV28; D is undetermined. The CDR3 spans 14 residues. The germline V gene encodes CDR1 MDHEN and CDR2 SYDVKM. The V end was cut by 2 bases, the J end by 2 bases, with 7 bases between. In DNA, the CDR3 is TGTGCCAGCAGTTTACCGGTACCTGGAAACACCATATATTTT. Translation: CASSLPVPGNTIYF. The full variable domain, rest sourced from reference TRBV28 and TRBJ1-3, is DVKVTQSSRYLVKRTGEKVFLECVQDMDHENMFWYRQDPGLGLRLIYFSYDVKMKEKGDIPEGYSVSREKKERFSLILESASTNQTSMYLCASSLPVPGNTIYFGEGSWLTVV.

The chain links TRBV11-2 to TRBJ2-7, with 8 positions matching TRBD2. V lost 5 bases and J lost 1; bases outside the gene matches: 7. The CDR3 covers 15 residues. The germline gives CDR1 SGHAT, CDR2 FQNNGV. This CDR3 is CASSLGLAGSYEQYF. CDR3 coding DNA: TGTGCCAGCAGCCTCGGACTAGCTGGATCCTACGAGCAGTACTTC.

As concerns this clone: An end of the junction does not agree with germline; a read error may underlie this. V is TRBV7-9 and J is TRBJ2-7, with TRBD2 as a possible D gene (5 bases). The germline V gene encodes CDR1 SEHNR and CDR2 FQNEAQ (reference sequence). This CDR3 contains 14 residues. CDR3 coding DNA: TGTTCCAGCAGCTTAGGGATACTAGTCCCCGAGCAGTACTTC. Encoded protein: CSSSLGILVPEQYF.

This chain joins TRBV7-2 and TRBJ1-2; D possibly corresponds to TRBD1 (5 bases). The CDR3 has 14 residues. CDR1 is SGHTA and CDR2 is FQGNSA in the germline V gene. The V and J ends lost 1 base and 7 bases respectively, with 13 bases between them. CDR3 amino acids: CASSLVGGESGYTF. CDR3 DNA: TGTGCCAGCAGCTTAGTGGGAGGGGAGTCTGGCTACACCTTC.

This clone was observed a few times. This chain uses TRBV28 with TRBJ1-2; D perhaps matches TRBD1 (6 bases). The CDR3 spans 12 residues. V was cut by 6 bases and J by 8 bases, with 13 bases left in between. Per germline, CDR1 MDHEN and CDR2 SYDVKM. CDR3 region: CASRLQGFGYTF. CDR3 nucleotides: TGTGCCAGCAGGTTACAGGGATTCGGCTACACCTTC.

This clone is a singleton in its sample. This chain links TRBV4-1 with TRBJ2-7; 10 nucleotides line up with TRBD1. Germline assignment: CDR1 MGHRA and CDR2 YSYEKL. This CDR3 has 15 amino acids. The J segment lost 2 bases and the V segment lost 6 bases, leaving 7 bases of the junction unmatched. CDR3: CASRTGTGDTYEQYF. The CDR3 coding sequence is TGCGCCAGCAGGACCGGGACAGGGGATACCTACGAGCAGTACTTC.

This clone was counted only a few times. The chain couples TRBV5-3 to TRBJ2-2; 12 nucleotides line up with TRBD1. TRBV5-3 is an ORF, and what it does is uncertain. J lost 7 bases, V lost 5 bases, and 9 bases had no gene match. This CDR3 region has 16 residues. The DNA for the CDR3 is TGTGCCAGAAGGCACCGGGACAGGGGGCAGCTCGGGGAGCTGTTTTTT. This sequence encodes CARRHRDRGQLGELFF.

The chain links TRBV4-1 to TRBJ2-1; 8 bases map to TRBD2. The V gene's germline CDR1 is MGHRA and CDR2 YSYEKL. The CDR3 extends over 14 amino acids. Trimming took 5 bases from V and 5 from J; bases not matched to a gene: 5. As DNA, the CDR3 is TGCGCCAGCAGCGTTACTAGCGGCGACAATGAGCAGTTCTTC. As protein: CASSVTSGDNEQFF.

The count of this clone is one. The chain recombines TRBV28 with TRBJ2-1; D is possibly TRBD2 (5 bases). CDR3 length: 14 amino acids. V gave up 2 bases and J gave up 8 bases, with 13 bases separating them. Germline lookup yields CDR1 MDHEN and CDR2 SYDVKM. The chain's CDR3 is CASSLLGNSDEQFF. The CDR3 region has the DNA TGTGCCAGCAGTTTACTCGGGAATAGCGATGAGCAGTTCTTC.

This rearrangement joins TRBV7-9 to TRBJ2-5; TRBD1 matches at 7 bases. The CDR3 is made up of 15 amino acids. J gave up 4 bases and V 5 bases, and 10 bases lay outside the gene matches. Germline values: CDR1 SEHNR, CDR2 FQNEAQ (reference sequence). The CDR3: CASSRDSAFGETQYF. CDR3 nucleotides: TGTGCCAGCAGCAGGGACAGCGCCTTCGGAGAGACCCAGTACTTC.